Listed below are T cell receptor beta chains from one sample, sequenced in a study of blood T cell repertoires in COVID-19. The repertoire was sequenced with immunoSEQ multiplex PCR; TCRdb's copy has only in-frame clones and lacks some. This sample has about 35,000 clones; more than 80% occur once, and the top ten carry over 35%. Material: peripheral blood. These receptor sequences come from a man aged 55 to 70 with active or convalescent COVID-19. Each CDR3 is given with its conserved first and last residue. The D gene is left open where the match is weak. The size field is filled for only some rows; it gives once, few, many or a size class.

V gene: TRBV5-4; D gene: .; clone size: .; J gene: TRBJ2-3; CDR3 DNA: TGTGCCAGCAGCCCGACCCCACTAGCAACCACAGATACGCAGTATTTT; CDR3 protein: CASSPTPLATTDTQYF
V gene: TRBV6-5; D gene: TRBD1; clone size: .; J gene: TRBJ1-1; CDR3 DNA: TGTGCCAGCAAAAGGTGGGTCCAGGGGGACACTGAAGCTTTCTTT; CDR3 protein: CASKRWVQGDTEAFF
V gene: TRBV11-2; D gene: .; clone size: once; J gene: TRBJ2-3; CDR3 DNA: TGTGCCAGCAGCTTAGTGCGACTGAGTGGCACAGATACGCAGTATTTT; CDR3 protein: CASSLVRLSGTDTQYF
V gene: TRBV5-1; D gene: .; clone size: .; J gene: TRBJ2-4; CDR3 DNA: TGCGCCAGCAGCTTGGGACAGAAGAGTATTCAGTACTTC; CDR3 protein: CASSLGQKSIQYF
V gene: TRBV6-1; D gene: TRBD1; clone size: .; J gene: TRBJ1-6; CDR3 DNA: TGTGCCAGCAGTGAATGGACGGGGGACAGGGGTCCACCCCTCCACTTT; CDR3 protein: CASSEWTGDRGPPLHF
V gene: TRBV11-2; D gene: .; clone size: .; J gene: TRBJ1-1; CDR3 DNA: TGTGCCAGCAGCTCGACAAGGACAGTACCTGAAGCTTTCTTT; CDR3 protein: CASSSTRTVPEAFF
V gene: TRBV9; D gene: TRBD2; clone size: once; J gene: TRBJ2-2; CDR3 DNA: TGTGCCAGCAGCGCGCGGACTAGAGGGTCCGGGGAGCTGTTTTTT; CDR3 protein: CASSARTRGSGELFF
V gene: TRBV7-2; D gene: TRBD2; clone size: .; J gene: TRBJ2-3; CDR3 DNA: TGTGCCAGCAGCTTATTCGGCCGCGGGGCTAGCGGGAGAATAGATACGCAGTATTTT; CDR3 protein: CASSLFGRGASGRIDTQYF
V gene: TRBV11-3; D gene: TRBD2; clone size: .; J gene: TRBJ2-3; CDR3 DNA: TGTGCCAGCAGCTTAGTCGCCAGCGGGAGGGCCCGGAGCACAGATACGCAGTATTTT; CDR3 protein: CASSLVASGRARSTDTQYF
V gene: TRBV6-5; D gene: .; clone size: .; J gene: TRBJ1-4; CDR3 DNA: TGTGCCAGCAGTTTTGGACAGAGTAATGAAAAACTGTTTTTT; CDR3 protein: CASSFGQSNEKLFF
V gene: TRBV13; D gene: .; clone size: .; J gene: TRBJ1-4; CDR3 DNA: TGTGCCAGCAGCTCTTCAGGGCTTAGTGAAAAACTGTTTTTT; CDR3 protein: CASSSSGLSEKLFF
V gene: TRBV11-2; D gene: .; clone size: .; J gene: TRBJ2-5; CDR3 DNA: TGTGCCAGCAGCTTAAGGGCAGCAGGGTTGGAGACCCAGTACTTC; CDR3 protein: CASSLRAAGLETQYF
V gene: TRBV28; D gene: .; clone size: .; J gene: TRBJ1-5; CDR3 DNA: TGTGCCAGCAGTTTACCACGACTGTCAGCCCTGAGGCAGCCCCAGCATTTT; CDR3 protein: CASSLPRLSALRQPQHF
V gene: TRBV20-1; D gene: TRBD2; clone size: .; J gene: TRBJ2-1; CDR3 DNA: TGCAGTGCTAGTCGGAGCGGGGGTTCCTACAATGAGCAGTTCTTC; CDR3 protein: CSASRSGGSYNEQFF
V gene: TRBV19; D gene: .; clone size: .; J gene: TRBJ2-2; CDR3 DNA: TGTGCCAGTAGTATAAGGCAGGGTAGCACCGGGGAGCTGTTTTTT; CDR3 protein: CASSIRQGSTGELFF
V gene: TRBV29-1; D gene: .; clone size: .; J gene: TRBJ2-1; CDR3 DNA: TGCAGCGTTGCACATAGACAGGATCTTGAGCAGTTCTTC; CDR3 protein: CSVAHRQDLEQFF
V gene: TRBV9; D gene: .; clone size: once; J gene: TRBJ2-1; CDR3 DNA: TGTGCCAGCAGCTTCAAACTAGCTCCCGAGTACAATGAGCAGTTCTTC; CDR3 protein: CASSFKLAPEYNEQFF
V gene: TRBV5-1; D gene: TRBD1; clone size: .; J gene: TRBJ2-1; CDR3 DNA: TGCGCCAGCAGCTTGGCGGGGACAGGGACAAATGAGCAGTTCTTC; CDR3 protein: CASSLAGTGTNEQFF
V gene: TRBV9; D gene: TRBD1; clone size: once; J gene: TRBJ2-1; CDR3 DNA: TGTGCCAGCAGCGTAGCTACGGCGACAGGGGGTCACTTTAGCTACAATGAGCAGTTCTTC; CDR3 protein: CASSVATATGGHFSYNEQFF
V gene: TRBV29-1; D gene: .; clone size: .; J gene: TRBJ1-2; CDR3 DNA: TGCAGCGTATTAATCGTGTATAACTATGGCTACACCTTC; CDR3 protein: CSVLIVYNYGYTF
V gene: TRBV6-2/TRBV6-3; D gene: TRBD1; clone size: .; J gene: TRBJ2-1; CDR3 DNA: TGTGCCAGCAGTTACTCCGCAGGGGGCCCCTACAATGAGCAGTTCTTC; CDR3 protein: CASSYSAGGPYNEQFF
V gene: TRBV18; D gene: TRBD1; clone size: .; J gene: TRBJ2-3; CDR3 DNA: TGTGCCAGCTCACGGACAGGGAAAAGCACAGATACGCAGTATTTT; CDR3 protein: CASSRTGKSTDTQYF
V gene: TRBV4-3; D gene: .; clone size: .; J gene: TRBJ2-3; CDR3 DNA: TGCGCCAGCAGCCAAGCCTCGGGGATGGCAGATACGCAGTATTTT; CDR3 protein: CASSQASGMADTQYF
V gene: TRBV3-1/TRBV3-2; D gene: .; clone size: .; J gene: TRBJ2-6; CDR3 DNA: TGTGCCAGCAGCCAATACACTCTCGGGTCTGGGGCCAACGTCCTGACTTTC; CDR3 protein: CASSQYTLGSGANVLTF
V gene: TRBV21-1; D gene: .; clone size: few; J gene: TRBJ1-2; CDR3 DNA: TGTGCCAGCAGCAGGCAGGGGGCGGATGGCTACACCTTC; CDR3 protein: CASSRQGADGYTF
V gene: TRBV6-2/TRBV6-3; D gene: .; clone size: .; J gene: TRBJ1-3; CDR3 DNA: TGTGCCAGCAGCGGACAGAGCTCTGGAAACACCATATATTTT; CDR3 protein: CASSGQSSGNTIYF
V gene: TRBV29-1; D gene: .; clone size: .; J gene: TRBJ1-2; CDR3 DNA: TGCAGCGTTCGTTTGAGTGGCTACACCTTC; CDR3 protein: CSVRLSGYTF
V gene: TRBV19; D gene: TRBD2; clone size: .; J gene: TRBJ2-2; CDR3 DNA: TGTGCCACTAGGGGCGGCGGGGGGGGCATCGGGGAGCTGTTTTTT; CDR3 protein: CATRGGGGGIGELFF
V gene: TRBV15; D gene: TRBD1; clone size: .; J gene: TRBJ2-6; CDR3 DNA: TGTGCCACCAGCAAGACAGGGGGGGCCAACGTCCTGACTTTC; CDR3 protein: CATSKTGGANVLTF
V gene: TRBV28; D gene: TRBD1; clone size: .; J gene: TRBJ1-1; CDR3 DNA: TGTGCCAGCAGTCCAGGGGGCGCGAACACTGAAGCTTTCTTT; CDR3 protein: CASSPGGANTEAFF
V gene: TRBV7-2; D gene: TRBD1; clone size: .; J gene: TRBJ1-1; CDR3 DNA: TGTGCCAGCAGCTCACGACAGGGTGGCACTGAAGCTTTCTTT; CDR3 protein: CASSSRQGGTEAFF
V gene: TRBV6-6; D gene: .; clone size: .; J gene: TRBJ2-3; CDR3 DNA: TGTGCCAGCAGCCCGGGACACCGCACAGATACGCAGTATTTT; CDR3 protein: CASSPGHRTDTQYF
V gene: TRBV7-2; D gene: TRBD1; clone size: once; J gene: TRBJ2-3; CDR3 DNA: TGTGCCAGCAGCCCCGGACAGGGACTCACAGATACGCAGTATTTT; CDR3 protein: CASSPGQGLTDTQYF
V gene: TRBV28; D gene: .; clone size: .; J gene: TRBJ2-5; CDR3 DNA: TGTGCCAGCAGTTTAAGTGCGCCTTGGGAGACCCAGTACTTC; CDR3 protein: CASSLSAPWETQYF
V gene: TRBV6-2/TRBV6-3; D gene: .; clone size: .; J gene: TRBJ1-5; CDR3 DNA: TGTGCCAGCAGCCCATATGGGGCGGGGGCGTATGGCAATCAGCCCCAGCATTTT; CDR3 protein: CASSPYGAGAYGNQPQHF
V gene: TRBV18; D gene: TRBD1; clone size: .; J gene: TRBJ1-2; CDR3 DNA: TGTGCCAGCTCTCTAGGGACAGGGGATGGCTACACCTTC; CDR3 protein: CASSLGTGDGYTF
V gene: TRBV7-2; D gene: .; clone size: .; J gene: TRBJ2-3; CDR3 DNA: TGTGCCAGCAGCTTAGGAGCCGTCGGAGCAGATACGCAGTATTTT; CDR3 protein: CASSLGAVGADTQYF
V gene: TRBV9; D gene: TRBD2; clone size: .; J gene: TRBJ2-2; CDR3 DNA: TGTGCCAGCAGCCCCTGGGGGGGGACGGGCACCGGGGAGCTGTTTTTT; CDR3 protein: CASSPWGGTGTGELFF
V gene: TRBV24-1; D gene: .; clone size: .; J gene: TRBJ2-3; CDR3 DNA: TGTGCCACCAGTGTAGGGGCTGGCACAGATACGCAGTATTTT; CDR3 protein: CATSVGAGTDTQYF
V gene: TRBV29-1; D gene: .; clone size: .; J gene: TRBJ2-2; CDR3 DNA: TGCAGCGTTGAGGTGCGGCCCGGGGAGCTGTTTTTT; CDR3 protein: CSVEVRPGELFF
V gene: TRBV5-1; D gene: .; clone size: .; J gene: TRBJ1-5; CDR3 DNA: TGCGCCAGCAGCTTGGGGTCAGGTAACAATCAGCCCCAGCATTTT; CDR3 protein: CASSLGSGNNQPQHF
V gene: TRBV19; D gene: TRBD1; clone size: .; J gene: TRBJ1-4; CDR3 DNA: TGTGCCAGTAGTACCATGACAGGGTCCCATGAAAAACTGTTTTTT; CDR3 protein: CASSTMTGSHEKLFF
V gene: TRBV7-9; D gene: .; clone size: .; J gene: TRBJ1-2; CDR3 DNA: TGTGCCAGCAGCCCTTCCTGGATGGAGAACTATGGCTACACCTTC; CDR3 protein: CASSPSWMENYGYTF
V gene: TRBV18; D gene: TRBD2; clone size: .; J gene: TRBJ2-5; CDR3 DNA: TGTGCCAGCTTCACCGGACTAGCGGGAGGGCCGGGGGAGACCCAGTACTTC; CDR3 protein: CASFTGLAGGPGETQYF
V gene: TRBV13; D gene: TRBD1; clone size: .; J gene: TRBJ1-2; CDR3 DNA: TGTGCCAGCAGCCCCTGGACAGGGGACTACACCTTC; CDR3 protein: CASSPWTGDYTF
V gene: TRBV19; D gene: TRBD2; clone size: .; J gene: TRBJ2-2; CDR3 DNA: TGTGCCAGTAGTATCTTAGCGGGAGTAGGGAACACCGGGGAGCTGTTTTTT; CDR3 protein: CASSILAGVGNTGELFF
V gene: TRBV5-4; D gene: .; clone size: .; J gene: TRBJ1-2; CDR3 DNA: TGTGCCAGCAGTTTCGAAGGTCCCCGGGGCTATGGCTACACCTTC; CDR3 protein: CASSFEGPRGYGYTF
V gene: TRBV10-3; D gene: .; clone size: once; J gene: TRBJ2-1; CDR3 DNA: TGTGCCATCAGTGAGAGCGGGCCGTCCGGCGACAATGAGCAGTTCTTC; CDR3 protein: CAISESGPSGDNEQFF
V gene: TRBV24-1; D gene: .; clone size: .; J gene: TRBJ1-1; CDR3 DNA: TGTGCCACCAGTGACCCCGGTTCCGGGACTGAAGCTTTCTTT; CDR3 protein: CATSDPGSGTEAFF
V gene: TRBV7-2; D gene: TRBD2; clone size: .; J gene: TRBJ2-3; CDR3 DNA: TGTGCCAGCAGCTCGGGACTAGCGGGAGGGGCAGATACGCAGTATTTT; CDR3 protein: CASSSGLAGGADTQYF
V gene: TRBV10-1; D gene: TRBD2; clone size: .; J gene: TRBJ2-3; CDR3 DNA: TGCGCCAGCAGTGATAATTTTGGGACTAAGCAGTATTTT; CDR3 protein: CASSDNFGTKQYF
V gene: TRBV3-1/TRBV3-2; D gene: .; clone size: .; J gene: TRBJ1-2; CDR3 DNA: TGTGCCAGCAGCCGGTCAGGGTTCGGCGTCTATGGCTACACCTTC; CDR3 protein: CASSRSGFGVYGYTF
V gene: TRBV7-9; D gene: TRBD2; clone size: .; J gene: TRBJ2-5; CDR3 DNA: TGTGCCAGCAGCTTGGCTAGCGGGGGCCTACAAGAGACCCAGTACTTC; CDR3 protein: CASSLASGGLQETQYF
V gene: TRBV28; D gene: .; clone size: .; J gene: TRBJ2-6; CDR3 DNA: TGTGCCAGCAGTCCTACAGGGACTGGGGCCAACGTCCTGACTTTC; CDR3 protein: CASSPTGTGANVLTF
V gene: TRBV19; D gene: .; clone size: .; J gene: TRBJ2-3; CDR3 DNA: TGTGCCAGTCAGCGCGGGGGCTCAGATACGCAGTATTTT; CDR3 protein: CASQRGGSDTQYF
V gene: TRBV19; D gene: TRBD2; clone size: .; J gene: TRBJ2-4; CDR3 DNA: TGTGCCAGTAGTCTCTCTCCTAGCGGCCCCGGGGGTCAAAACATTCAGTACTTC; CDR3 protein: CASSLSPSGPGGQNIQYF
V gene: TRBV10-3; D gene: TRBD1; clone size: few; J gene: TRBJ1-1; CDR3 DNA: TGTGCCATCAGCTCGGACAGGGGGAACACTGAAGCTTTCTTT; CDR3 protein: CAISSDRGNTEAFF
V gene: TRBV5-1; D gene: TRBD1; clone size: .; J gene: TRBJ2-5; CDR3 DNA: TGCGCCAGCCAAATGACAGGGAAGCAAGAGACCCAGTACTTC; CDR3 protein: CASQMTGKQETQYF
V gene: TRBV11-2; D gene: .; clone size: .; J gene: TRBJ2-1; CDR3 DNA: TGTGCCAGCGAGGGAAAAAACAATGAGCAGTTCTTC; CDR3 protein: CASEGKNNEQFF